This TCR beta chain was retrieved from a study of shared clonotypes between healthy human individuals (dated by TCRdb to the early 2020s). As for the study more broadly: Three men and two women, aged 18 to 49 years, made up the cohort. To estimate repertoire size and how much clonotype sharing occurs between individuals, the study deeply sequenced the blood TCR repertoires of about five healthy adults. Libraries were prepared and TCR repertoires were sequenced by different laboratories using diverse techniques, in order to increase sequencing depth and limit assay-specific biases. Each donor's leukapheresis produced roughly between about 0.85 and 10 billion PBMCs.

From its cysteine to its phenylalanine, the CDR3 spans 14 amino acids. Just the 42-base CDR3 DNA is kept, in frame starting at base 1. CDR1 and CDR2 were assigned from the germline V gene as LGHNA and YNFKEQ. V gives up 0 bases and J gives up 9 bases, and the segment between their germline ends measures 12 bases. Healthy HIV-negative adults with no recently reported acute infections or vaccinations were included as donors. Every donor was a Caucasian adult residing in Nashville, Tennessee, USA. In the unsorted samples, some 94 million PBMCs were counted, and genomic DNA was extracted using the QIAamp DNA Blood Mini kit. After blood collection by leukapheresis, PBMCs were isolated using Ficoll-Histopaque density gradient centrifugation and then cryopreserved in the vapor phase of liquid nitrogen. On this clone itself: Its antigen remains unidentified. There are no base qualities to consult, and no much larger clone falls within one base.

The paper as a whole reports these results and caveats: Only blood was sampled, and tissue TCR repertoires likely differ from those in blood. Based on pairwise subsampling, the degree of clonotype sharing among donors was expected to be affected by sequencing depth. Because the study included only a small number of donors, the genetic and exposure-history diversity represented was limited.

Using the deep immunoSEQ assay, TCR CDR3 regions were amplified from genomic DNA by multiplex PCR. Extracted genomic DNA from each cell subset was spread evenly across all wells of several immunoSEQ 96-well plates, with each plate serving as a replicate. Each replicate PCR for unsorted PBMC received roughly 300 ng genomic DNA, equal to about 30,000 T cell genomes. Ten immunoSEQ deep assay plates were used to sequence the unsorted PBMC genomic DNA. The purified libraries were quantified using a Qubit 3.0 fluorometer, sized with a Bioanalyzer 2100, and then quantified again using the KAPA Library Quantification kit. Every immunoSEQ 96-well plate was sequenced on a separate single-read 150-cycle Illumina NextSeq 550 flow cell. From the authors' description of their analysis: Because only junctional sequences without quality scores were contained in the immunoSEQ output, filtering matching that applied to full-length reads could not be performed. Sequences were annotated with PyIR, a Python wrapper for IgBLAST v1.9, and V/J genes and CDR3 were assigned using IMGT germline references. Reads were removed for weak V/J assignments (E-value above 1e-6), missing CDR3, stop codons, out-of-frame junctions, or ambiguous translated residues. V3J clonotypes were defined by identical inferred V gene, J gene, and CDR3 amino acid sequence. The percentage overlap between two repertoires was calculated by dividing the number of shared unique clonotypes by the size of the smaller repertoire. Repertoire richness was assessed with RTK rarefaction, the Chao1 estimator, and Recon v2.1 estimates of unobserved clonotypes. Drawn from immuneACCESS, this table holds only the in-frame rearrangements with V and J called that TCRdb kept. Clones are partly lost; checked studies trace under half to an unresolved V gene and leave the rest unexplained. V, J and clone size are taken as reported in that table, and D and trimming were inferred from the DNA itself. In all, the sample holds about 480,000 clones, and roughly 78% of those were seen once. The ten largest clones represent over 10% of the sample.

Sequencing was performed on PBMCs. This sequence originates from a woman in her forties in good health. Some clones in this sample may be carry-over from other donors' samples. The chain is assembled from TRBV4-2 and TRBJ2-1, with TRBD1 tentatively as D gene (6 bases match). At the DNA level, the sequence is TGTGCCAGCAGCCAAGAGGGGACACTTGGTGAGCAGTTCTTC. Its translation reads: CASSQEGTLGEQFF.